This T cell receptor (beta chain) was captured in a study of T cell responses to AZD1222 COVID-19 vaccine. The study, taken as a whole, reports: Across the whole spike, CD4 TCRs peaked at regions 160-218 and 743-854.

In regard to this clone: Its antigen remains unidentified.

Clones were read by immunoSEQ multiplex PCR, and TCRdb kept only the in-frame ones, dropping some. The profile shows under 150,000 clones, about 90% of them singletons. Between the trimmed V and J ends, which lost 4 bases and 3 bases, there was a span of 7 bases. This CDR3 contains 13 residues. Germline CDR1 reads SGHRS; CDR2 reads YFSETQ. Sequencing was performed on peripheral blood, taken on day 0 of MenACWY control vaccination. This chain uses TRBV5-1 with TRBJ1-4; D remains ambiguous. This TCR derives from an adult in good health. CDR3 sequence reads: CASSPGANEKLFF. The CDR3 coding sequence is TGCGCCAGCAGCCCTGGGGCTAATGAAAAACTGTTTTTT.